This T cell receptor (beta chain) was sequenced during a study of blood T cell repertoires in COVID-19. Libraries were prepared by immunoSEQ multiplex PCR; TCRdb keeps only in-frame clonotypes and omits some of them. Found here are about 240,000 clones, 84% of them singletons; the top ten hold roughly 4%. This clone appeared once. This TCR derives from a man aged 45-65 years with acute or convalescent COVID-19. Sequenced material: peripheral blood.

CDR3 loop: CAISDRVGTDTQYF. In DNA form, the CDR3 reads TGTGCCATCAGTGACAGGGTCGGAACAGATACGCAGTATTTT. This chain uses TRBV10-3 with TRBJ2-3; D perhaps matches TRBD1 (5 bases). With 3 bases removed from V and 3 bases from J, the gap between germline ends came to 10 bases. Germline V gene data show CDR1 as ENHRY and CDR2 as SYGVKD. This CDR3 has 14 residues.